This TCR beta chain was recovered during a study of cytomegalovirus exposure and HLA in healthy donors. The wider study: Earlier findings included about 120 million unique TCR beta sequences obtained from 150 million to 200 million T cells.

Study-wide results and caveats: In vitro data verified a few CMV-associated chains as specific for CMV antigens. Some TCR beta chains (roughly 160 of them) were listed as cytomegalovirus-associated. A later analysis linked 15,000 to 20,000 TCR beta sequences to HLA alleles at 0.05 false discovery rate.

Worth noting for this clone: Antigen specificity is unknown.

This CDR3 contains 15 residues. V lost 7 bases to trimming and J lost 6 bases; unmatched junction nucleotides: 8. Germline CDR1 is MDHEN and CDR2 is SYDVKM. The PCR had 60 Vbeta and 13 Jbeta primers. Generated by immunoSEQ multiplex PCR, the TCRdb table keeps only in-frame clones and is missing some. The table has some 150,000 clones, 79% seen once. This receptor was obtained from a man in his fifties or sixties in good health and CMV-seropositive. The chain couples TRBV28 to TRBJ2-7; 14 bases map to TRBD2. The material sequenced was PBMCs. The CDR3 DNA is TGTGCCAGCACCAAAGGGACTAGCGGGAGAGGCGAGCAGTACTTC. Residues: CASTKGTSGRGEQYF.